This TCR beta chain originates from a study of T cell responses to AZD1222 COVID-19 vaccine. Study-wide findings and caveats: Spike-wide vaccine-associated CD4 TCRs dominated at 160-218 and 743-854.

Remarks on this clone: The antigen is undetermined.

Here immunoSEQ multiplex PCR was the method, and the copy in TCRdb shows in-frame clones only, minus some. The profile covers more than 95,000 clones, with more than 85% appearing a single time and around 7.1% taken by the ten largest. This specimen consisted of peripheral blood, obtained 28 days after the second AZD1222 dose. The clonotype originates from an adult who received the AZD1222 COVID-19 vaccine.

In DNA, the CDR3 is TGCGCCAGCAGCTCGGGGTACAGCGAAACCTACGAGCAGTACTTC. Translation: CASSSGYSETYEQYF. The chain joins TRBV5-1 to TRBJ2-7; possible D gene TRBD2, 5 bases. Germline V lookup: CDR1 SGHRS, CDR2 YFSETQ. There are 15 residues in the CDR3. The V gene lost 3 bases and the J gene lost 2 bases, with 15 bases spanning the gap.